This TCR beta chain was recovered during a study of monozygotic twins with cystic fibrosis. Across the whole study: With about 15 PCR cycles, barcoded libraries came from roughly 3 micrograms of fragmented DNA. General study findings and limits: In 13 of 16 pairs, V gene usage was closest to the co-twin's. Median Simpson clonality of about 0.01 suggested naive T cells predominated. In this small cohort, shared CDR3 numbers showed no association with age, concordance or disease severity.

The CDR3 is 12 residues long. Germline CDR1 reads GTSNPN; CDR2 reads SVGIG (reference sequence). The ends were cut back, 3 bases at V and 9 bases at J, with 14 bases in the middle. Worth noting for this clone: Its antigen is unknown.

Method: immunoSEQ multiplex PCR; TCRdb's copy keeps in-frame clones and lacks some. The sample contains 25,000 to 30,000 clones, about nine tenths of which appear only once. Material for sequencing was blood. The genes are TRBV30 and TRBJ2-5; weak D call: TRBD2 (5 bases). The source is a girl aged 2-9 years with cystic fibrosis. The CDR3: CAWRRTPEAQYF. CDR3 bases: TGTGCCTGGAGGCGGACTCCTGAGGCCCAGTACTTC.